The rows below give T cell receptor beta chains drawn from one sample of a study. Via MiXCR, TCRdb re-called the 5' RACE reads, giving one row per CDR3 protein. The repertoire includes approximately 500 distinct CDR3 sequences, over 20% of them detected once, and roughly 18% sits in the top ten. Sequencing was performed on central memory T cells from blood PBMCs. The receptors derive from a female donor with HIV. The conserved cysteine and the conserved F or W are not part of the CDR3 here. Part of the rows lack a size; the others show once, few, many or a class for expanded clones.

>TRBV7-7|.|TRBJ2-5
ASSPGTSFQETQY
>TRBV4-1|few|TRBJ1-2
ASSRLQPGQVPLEGYT
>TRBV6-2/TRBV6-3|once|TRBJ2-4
ASSYPGTFKNIQY
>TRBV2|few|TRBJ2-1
ASSGLAGGHNEQF
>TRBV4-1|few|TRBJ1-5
ASSQDLGGGQPQH
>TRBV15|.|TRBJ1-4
ATSISPGGLEKLF
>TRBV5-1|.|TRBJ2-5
ASRTGLAWETQY
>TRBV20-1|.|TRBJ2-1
SATRLAGDNEQF
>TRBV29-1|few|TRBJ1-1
SVQFTQGNTEAF
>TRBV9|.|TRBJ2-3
ASSAAGGRGTDTQY
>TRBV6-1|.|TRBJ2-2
ASKTAAGGNGELF
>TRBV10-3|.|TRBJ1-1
AISPRDPNTEAF
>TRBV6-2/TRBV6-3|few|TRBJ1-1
ASSQVPGQGEAF
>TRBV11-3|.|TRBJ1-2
ASSLRGLNYGYT
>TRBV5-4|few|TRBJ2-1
ASSKGQGSYNEQF
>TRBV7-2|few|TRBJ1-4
ASSLKGEFWEKLF
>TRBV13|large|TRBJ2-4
ASSSRQEGDIQY
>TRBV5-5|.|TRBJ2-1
ASSAVAGRAYNEQF
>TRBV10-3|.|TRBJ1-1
AISETLTGGNTEAF
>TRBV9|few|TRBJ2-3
ASSPSILAGGVSTDTQY
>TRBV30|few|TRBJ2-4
AWSTARQGGRGIQY
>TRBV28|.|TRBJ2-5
ATTGLETQY
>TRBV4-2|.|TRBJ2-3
ASSLKGLAGADTQY
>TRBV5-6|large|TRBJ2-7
ASSLSGELYEQY
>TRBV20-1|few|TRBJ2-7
SAQTGDYEQY
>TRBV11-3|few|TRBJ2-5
ASSFLQGSETQY
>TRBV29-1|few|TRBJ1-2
SVDGVGSYGYT
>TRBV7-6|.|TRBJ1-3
ASSTRTGGGNTIY
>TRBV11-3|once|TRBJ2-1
ASSLGTTLDEQF
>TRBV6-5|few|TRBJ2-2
ASSYSGLTGQLNTGELF
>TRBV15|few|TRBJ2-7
ATSRVGLSANEQY
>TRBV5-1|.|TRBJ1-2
ASSLAFGLDRGHGYT
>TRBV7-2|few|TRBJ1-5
ASSFRFNQPQH
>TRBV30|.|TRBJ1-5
AWSSAPGTLNQPQH
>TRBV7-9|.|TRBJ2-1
ASSLHTGTGVHEQF
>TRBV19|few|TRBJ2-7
ASSIKGDGPYEQY
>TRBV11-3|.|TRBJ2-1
ASSPKSGRTDNEQF
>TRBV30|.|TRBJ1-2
AWRGVNYGYT
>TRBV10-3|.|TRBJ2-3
AISVAGGDTQY
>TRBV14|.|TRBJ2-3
ASSQERTIFSTDTQY
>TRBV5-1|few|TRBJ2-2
ASRSGNTGELF
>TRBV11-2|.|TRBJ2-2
ASSSTNTGELF
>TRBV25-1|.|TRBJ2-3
ASREAGGGAVDTQY